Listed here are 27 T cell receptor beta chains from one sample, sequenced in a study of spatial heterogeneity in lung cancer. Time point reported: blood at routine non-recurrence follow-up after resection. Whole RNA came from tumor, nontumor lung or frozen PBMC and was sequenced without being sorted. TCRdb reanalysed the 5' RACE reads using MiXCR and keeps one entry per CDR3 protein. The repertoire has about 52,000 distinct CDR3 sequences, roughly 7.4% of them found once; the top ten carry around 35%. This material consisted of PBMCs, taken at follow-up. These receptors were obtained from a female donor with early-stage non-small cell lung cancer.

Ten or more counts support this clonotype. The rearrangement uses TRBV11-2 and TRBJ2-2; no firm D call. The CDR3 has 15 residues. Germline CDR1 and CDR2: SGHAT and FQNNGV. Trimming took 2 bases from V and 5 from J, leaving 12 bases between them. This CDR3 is CASSLPPGRTGELFF. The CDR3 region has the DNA TGTGCCAGCAGCTTACCCCCCGGTCGGACCGGGGAGCTGTTTTTT.

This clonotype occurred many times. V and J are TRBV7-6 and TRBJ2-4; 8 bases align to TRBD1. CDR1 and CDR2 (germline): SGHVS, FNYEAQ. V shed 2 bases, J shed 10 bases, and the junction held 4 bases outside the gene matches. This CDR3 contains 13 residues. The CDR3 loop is CASSLNRGWIQYF. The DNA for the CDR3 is TGTGCCAGCAGCTTAAACAGGGGGTGGATTCAGTACTTC. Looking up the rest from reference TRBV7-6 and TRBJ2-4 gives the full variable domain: GAGVSQSPRYKVTKRGQDVALRCDPISGHVSLYWYRQALGQGPEFLTYFNYEAQQDKSGLPNDRFSAERPEGSISTLTIQRTEQRDSAMYRCASSLNRGWIQYFGAGTRLSVL.

The CDR3 DNA reads as TGTGCCAGCAGCGTAGCTGAAGGGACCCCACCAGATACGCAGTATTTT. Amino acids: CASSVAEGTPPDTQYF. The V gene is TRBV9, the J gene TRBJ2-3; the D call may be TRBD1 or TRBD2 (5 bases each). The V and J ends lost 0 bases and 4 bases respectively, with 15 bases between them. CDR1 is SGDLS and CDR2 is YYNGEE in the germline V gene. The CDR3 is 16 residues long.

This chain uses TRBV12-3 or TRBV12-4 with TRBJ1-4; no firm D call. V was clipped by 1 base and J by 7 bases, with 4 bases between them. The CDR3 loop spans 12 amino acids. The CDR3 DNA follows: TGTGCCAGCAGTTTAGTTGTTGAAAAACTGTTTTTT. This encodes CASSLVVEKLFF.

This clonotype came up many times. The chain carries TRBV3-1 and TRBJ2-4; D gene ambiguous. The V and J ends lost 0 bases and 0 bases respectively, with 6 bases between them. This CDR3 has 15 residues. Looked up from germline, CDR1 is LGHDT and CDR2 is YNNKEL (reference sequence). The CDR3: CASSQERIAKNIQYF. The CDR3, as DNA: TGTGCCAGCAGCCAAGAAAGGATAGCCAAAAACATTCAGTACTTC.

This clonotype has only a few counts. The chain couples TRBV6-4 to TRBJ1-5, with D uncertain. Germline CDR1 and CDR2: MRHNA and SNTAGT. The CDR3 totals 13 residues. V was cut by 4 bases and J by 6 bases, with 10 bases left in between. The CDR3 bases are TGTGCCAGCAGTGCGGGGTATAGTCAGCCCCAGCATTTT. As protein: CASSAGYSQPQHF.

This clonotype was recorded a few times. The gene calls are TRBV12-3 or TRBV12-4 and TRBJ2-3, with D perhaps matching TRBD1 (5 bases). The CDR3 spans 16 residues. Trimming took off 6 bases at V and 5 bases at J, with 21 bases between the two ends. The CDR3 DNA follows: TGTGCCAGCAGCCCGACCCAGGGTTCCCGCGGAGATACGCAGTATTTT. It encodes CASSPTQGSRGDTQYF.

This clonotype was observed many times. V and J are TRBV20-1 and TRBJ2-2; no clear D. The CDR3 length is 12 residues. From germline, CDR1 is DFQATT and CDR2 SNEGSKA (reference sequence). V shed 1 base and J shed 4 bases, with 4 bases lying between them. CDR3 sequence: CSARGATGELFF. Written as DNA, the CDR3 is TGCAGTGCTAGAGGAGCCACCGGGGAGCTGTTTTTT.

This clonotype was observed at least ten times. The CDR3 loop reads CASGDRFTGELFF. DNA for the CDR3: TGTGCCAGCGGCGACAGGTTCACCGGGGAGCTGTTTTTT. The rearrangement uses TRBV7-9 and TRBJ2-2; a possible D gene is TRBD1 (6 bases). Trimming stripped 8 bases from V and 4 bases from J, with 11 bases between. Germline V CDR1 and CDR2: SEHNR, FQNEAQ (reference sequence). The CDR3 spans 13 residues.

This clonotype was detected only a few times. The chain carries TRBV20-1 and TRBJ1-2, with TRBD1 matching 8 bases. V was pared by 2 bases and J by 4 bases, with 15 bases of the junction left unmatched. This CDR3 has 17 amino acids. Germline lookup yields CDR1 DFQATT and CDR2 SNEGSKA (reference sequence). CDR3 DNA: TGCAGTGCTAGATCCTACAGGGGGAGCTCGGCCGTCTATGGCTACACCTTC. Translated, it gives CSARSYRGSSAVYGYTF.

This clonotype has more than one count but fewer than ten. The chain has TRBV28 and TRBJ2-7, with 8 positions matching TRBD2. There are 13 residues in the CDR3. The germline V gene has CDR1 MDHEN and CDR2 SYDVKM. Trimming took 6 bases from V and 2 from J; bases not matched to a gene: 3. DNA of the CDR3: TGTGCCAGCAGCGAGCGGGGGACCTACGAGCAGTACTTC. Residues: CASSERGTYEQYF.

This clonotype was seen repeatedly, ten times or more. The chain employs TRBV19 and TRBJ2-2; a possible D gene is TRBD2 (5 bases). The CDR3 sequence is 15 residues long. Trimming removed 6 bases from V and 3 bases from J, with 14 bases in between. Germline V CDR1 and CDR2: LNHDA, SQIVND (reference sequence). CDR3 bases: TGTGCCAGTAGACCCCTGCGGGTGTACACCGGGGAGCTGTTTTTT. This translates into CASRPLRVYTGELFF.

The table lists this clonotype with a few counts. The CDR3 region is CASSEVPPGASNTEAFF. In DNA form, the CDR3 reads TGTGCCAGCAGTGAAGTCCCTCCGGGGGCGTCGAACACTGAAGCTTTCTTT. The gene calls are TRBV6-1 and TRBJ1-1, with D tentatively TRBD1 (6 bases). In germline, CDR1 is MNHNS, CDR2 SASEGT. V was clipped by 1 base and J by 1 base, with 16 bases between them. CDR3 length: 17 residues.

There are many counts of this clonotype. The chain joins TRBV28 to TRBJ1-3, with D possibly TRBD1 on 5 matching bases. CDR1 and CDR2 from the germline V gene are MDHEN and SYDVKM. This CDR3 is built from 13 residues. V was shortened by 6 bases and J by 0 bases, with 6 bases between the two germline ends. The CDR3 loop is CASSRASGNTIYF. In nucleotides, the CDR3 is TGTGCCAGCAGCAGGGCCTCTGGAAACACCATATATTTT.

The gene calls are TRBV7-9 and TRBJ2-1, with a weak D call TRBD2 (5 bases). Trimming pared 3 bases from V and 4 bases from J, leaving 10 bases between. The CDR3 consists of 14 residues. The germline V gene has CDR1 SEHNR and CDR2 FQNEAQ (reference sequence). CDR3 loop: CASSFRAGYNEQFF. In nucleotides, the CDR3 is TGTGCCAGCAGCTTTAGGGCGGGTTACAATGAGCAGTTCTTC.

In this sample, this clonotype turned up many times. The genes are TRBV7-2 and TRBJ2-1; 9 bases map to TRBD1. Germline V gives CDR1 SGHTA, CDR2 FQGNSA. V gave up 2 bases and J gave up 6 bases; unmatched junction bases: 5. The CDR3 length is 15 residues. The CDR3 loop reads CASSLRQGGFNEQFF. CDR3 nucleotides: TGTGCCAGCAGCTTACGACAGGGGGGATTCAATGAGCAGTTCTTC. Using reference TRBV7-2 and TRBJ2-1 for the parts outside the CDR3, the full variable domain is GAGVSQSPSNKVTEKGKDVELRCDPISGHTALYWYRQSLGQGLEFLIYFQGNSAPDKSGLPSDRFSAERTGGSVSTLTIQRTQQEDSAVYLCASSLRQGGFNEQFFGPGTRLTVL.

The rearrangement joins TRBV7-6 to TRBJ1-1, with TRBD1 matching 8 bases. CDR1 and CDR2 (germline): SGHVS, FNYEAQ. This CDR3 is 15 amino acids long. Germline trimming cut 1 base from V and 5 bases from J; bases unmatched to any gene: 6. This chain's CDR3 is CASSLGRGRETEAFF. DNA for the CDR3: TGTGCCAGCAGCTTAGGCAGGGGGCGAGAAACTGAAGCTTTCTTT.

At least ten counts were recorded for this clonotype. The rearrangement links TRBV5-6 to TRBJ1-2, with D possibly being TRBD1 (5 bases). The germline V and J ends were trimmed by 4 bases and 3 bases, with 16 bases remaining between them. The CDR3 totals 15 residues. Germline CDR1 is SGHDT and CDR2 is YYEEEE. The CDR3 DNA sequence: TGTGCCAGCAGCCCCTGGCCGGGGGATTACTATGGCTACACCTTC. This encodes CASSPWPGDYYGYTF.

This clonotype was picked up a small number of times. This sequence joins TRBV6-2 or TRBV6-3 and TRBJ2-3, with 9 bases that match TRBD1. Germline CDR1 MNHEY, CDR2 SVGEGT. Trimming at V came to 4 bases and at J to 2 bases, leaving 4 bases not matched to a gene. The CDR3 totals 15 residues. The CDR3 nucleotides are TGTGCCAGCAGTTGGGACAGGGTCGACACAGATACGCAGTATTTT. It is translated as CASSWDRVDTDTQYF.

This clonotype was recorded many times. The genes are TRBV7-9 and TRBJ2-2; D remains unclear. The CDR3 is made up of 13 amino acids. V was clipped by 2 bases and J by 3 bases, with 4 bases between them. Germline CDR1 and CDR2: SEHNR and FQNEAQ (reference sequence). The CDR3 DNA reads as TGTGCCAGCAGCTTAAGGGACACCGGGGAGCTGTTTTTT. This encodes CASSLRDTGELFF.

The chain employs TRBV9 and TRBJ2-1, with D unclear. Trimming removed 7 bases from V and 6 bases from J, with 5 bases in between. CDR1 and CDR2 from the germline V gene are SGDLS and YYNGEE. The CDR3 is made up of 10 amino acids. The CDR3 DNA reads TGTGCCAGCCCGAGCAATGAGCAGTTCTTC. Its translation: CASPSNEQFF.

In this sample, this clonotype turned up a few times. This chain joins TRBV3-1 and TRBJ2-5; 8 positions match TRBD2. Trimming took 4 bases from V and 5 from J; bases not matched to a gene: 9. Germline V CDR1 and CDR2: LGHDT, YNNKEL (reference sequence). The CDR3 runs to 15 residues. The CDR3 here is CASSPRGGLGETQYF. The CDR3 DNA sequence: TGTGCCAGCAGCCCACGGGGGGGTCTCGGGGAGACCCAGTACTTC.

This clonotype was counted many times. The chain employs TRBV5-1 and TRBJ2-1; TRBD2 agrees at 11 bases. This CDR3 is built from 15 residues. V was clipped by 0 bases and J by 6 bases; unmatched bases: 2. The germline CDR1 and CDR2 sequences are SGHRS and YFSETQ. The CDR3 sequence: CASSLAGTSGNEQFF. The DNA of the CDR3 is TGCGCCAGCAGCTTGGCCGGGACTAGCGGCAATGAGCAGTTCTTC.

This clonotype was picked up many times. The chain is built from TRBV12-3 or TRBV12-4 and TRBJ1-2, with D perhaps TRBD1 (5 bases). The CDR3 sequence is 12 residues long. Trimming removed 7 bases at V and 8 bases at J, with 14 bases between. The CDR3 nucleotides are TGTGCCAGCACCCTAGGGGCTTTAGGCTACACCTTC. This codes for CASTLGALGYTF.

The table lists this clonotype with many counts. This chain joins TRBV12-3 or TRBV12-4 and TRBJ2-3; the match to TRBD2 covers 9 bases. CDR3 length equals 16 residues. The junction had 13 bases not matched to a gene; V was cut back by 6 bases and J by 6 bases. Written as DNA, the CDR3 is TGTGCCAGCAGCCCCCGGAGCGGGGGGCCCGGCGATACGCAGTATTTT. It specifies CASSPRSGGPGDTQYF.

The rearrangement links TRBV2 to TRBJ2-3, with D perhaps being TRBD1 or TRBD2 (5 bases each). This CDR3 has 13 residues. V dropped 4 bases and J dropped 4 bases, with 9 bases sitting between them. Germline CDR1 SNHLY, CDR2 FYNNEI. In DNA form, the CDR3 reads TGTGCCAGCAGTGTGGGACGGCCAGATACGCAGTATTTT. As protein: CASSVGRPDTQYF.

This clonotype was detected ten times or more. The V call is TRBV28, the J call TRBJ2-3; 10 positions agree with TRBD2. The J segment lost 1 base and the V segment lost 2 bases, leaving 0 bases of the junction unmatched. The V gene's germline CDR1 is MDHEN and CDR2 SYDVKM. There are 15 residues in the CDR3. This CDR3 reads CASSLLAGGTDTQYF. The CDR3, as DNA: TGTGCCAGCAGTTTACTAGCGGGGGGCACAGATACGCAGTATTTT.